This entry describes one T cell receptor (beta chain). What it recognizes is unknown. Mouse gene names apply. Coverage ceases 1 residue before the CDR3 finishes, and the germline J gene fills in the end. Generated by immunoSEQ multiplex PCR, the TCRdb table keeps only in-frame clones and is missing some. The table includes over 7,500 clones, 40% to 55% detected once. The time point here: mouse harvest day 7 after allogeneic transplant. Mouse grafts combined 10^7 T-cell-depleted bone marrow cells with 10^6 splenic CD5+ T cells. Unmatched junction bases numbered 7, after V lost 1 base and J lost 3 bases. From germline, CDR1 is LGHNA and CDR2 YSYQKL. This CDR3 spans 17 amino acids. This sample is part of a study of tissue T cells after allogeneic stem cell transplantation. Overall study findings and caveats: Tissue-detected TCR repertoire was only partly captured by blood and spleen T cells.

This receptor was obtained from a female BALB/c mouse given C57BL/6 T cells with graft-versus-host disease after an allogeneic hematopoietic cell transplant. The sample taken for sequencing was gut tissue. The chain employs TRBV2 and TRBJ2-1; 9 bases line up with TRBD2. The CDR3 DNA, read in part, is TGTGCCAGCAGCCAAGTTCCGACTGGGGGAGCCTATGCTGAGCAGTTC. It codes for CASSQVPTGGAYAEQF. The full CDR3 protein is CASSQVPTGGAYAEQFF.